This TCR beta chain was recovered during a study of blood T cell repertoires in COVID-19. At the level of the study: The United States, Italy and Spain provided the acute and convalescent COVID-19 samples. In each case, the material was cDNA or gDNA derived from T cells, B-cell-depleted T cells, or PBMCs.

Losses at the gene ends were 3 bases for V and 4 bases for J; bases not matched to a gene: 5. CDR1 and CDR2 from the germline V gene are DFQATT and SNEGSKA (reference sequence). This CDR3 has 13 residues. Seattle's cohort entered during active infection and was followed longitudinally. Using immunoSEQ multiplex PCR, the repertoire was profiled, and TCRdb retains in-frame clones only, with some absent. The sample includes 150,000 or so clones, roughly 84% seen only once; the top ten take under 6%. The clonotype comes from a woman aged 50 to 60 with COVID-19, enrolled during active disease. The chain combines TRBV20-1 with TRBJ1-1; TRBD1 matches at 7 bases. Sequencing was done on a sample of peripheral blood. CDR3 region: CSASRQGGTEAFF. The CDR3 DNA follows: TGCAGTGCTAGTCGACAGGGAGGCACTGAAGCTTTCTTT.